This entry is about one T cell receptor beta chain. Germline-derived CDR1 and CDR2 are SGDLS and YYNGEE. V trimming: 4 bases; J trimming: 5 bases; junction bases outside the gene matches: 9. This CDR3 has 15 amino acids. TCRdb's table, derived via immunoSEQ multiplex PCR, lists solely in-frame clones and lacks some. There are about 380,000 clones in the sample; around 84% occur only once, and more than 3% lies in the top ten. The data originate from a study of blood T cell repertoires in COVID-19. The TCR was taken from a woman between 18 and 30 years old with acute or convalescent COVID-19. The rearrangement links TRBV9 to TRBJ1-2; TRBD1 aligns across 9 bases. Sequencing input: peripheral blood. CDR3 protein: CASSPSQGALYGYTF. CDR3 nucleotide sequence: TGTGCCAGCAGCCCCTCACAGGGGGCTCTTTATGGCTACACCTTC.